This T cell receptor (beta chain) was recovered during a study of blood T cell repertoires in COVID-19. This CDR3 comprises 14 residues. With 6 bases removed from V and 0 bases from J, the gap between germline ends came to 9 bases. Germline CDR1 and CDR2: MDHEN and SYDVKM. Using immunoSEQ multiplex PCR, the repertoire was profiled, and TCRdb retains in-frame clones only, with some absent. The sample yields around 260,000 clones, 86% seen once. The source is a woman aged 30 to 39 with active or convalescent COVID-19. Sample: peripheral blood. The V gene is TRBV28, the J gene TRBJ2-1; D call uncertain. CDR3 DNA: TGTGCCAGCAGAAGCGCTAGCTCCTACAATGAGCAGTTCTTC. Encoded protein: CASRSASSYNEQFF.